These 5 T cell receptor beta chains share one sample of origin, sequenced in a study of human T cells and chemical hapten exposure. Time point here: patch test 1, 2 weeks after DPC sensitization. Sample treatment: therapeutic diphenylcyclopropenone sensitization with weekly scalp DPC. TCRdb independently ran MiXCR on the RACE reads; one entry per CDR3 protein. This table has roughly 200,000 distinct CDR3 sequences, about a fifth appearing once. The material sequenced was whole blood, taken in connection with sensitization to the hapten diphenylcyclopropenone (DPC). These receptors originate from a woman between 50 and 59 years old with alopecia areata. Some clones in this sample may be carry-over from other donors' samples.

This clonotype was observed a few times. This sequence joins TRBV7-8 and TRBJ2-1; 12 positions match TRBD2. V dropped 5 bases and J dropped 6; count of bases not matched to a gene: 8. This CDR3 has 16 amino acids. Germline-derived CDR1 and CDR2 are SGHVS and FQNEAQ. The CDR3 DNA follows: TGTGCCAGCAGCCTCCGACTAGCGGGAGCCCCCAATGAGCAGTTCTTC. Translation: CASSLRLAGAPNEQFF.

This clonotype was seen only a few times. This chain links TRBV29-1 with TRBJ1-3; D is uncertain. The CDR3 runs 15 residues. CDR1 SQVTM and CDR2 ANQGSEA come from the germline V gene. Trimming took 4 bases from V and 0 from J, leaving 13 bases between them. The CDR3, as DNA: TGCAGCGTTGCTTTTGGGATCGGCTCTGGAAACACCATATATTTT. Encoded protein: CSVAFGIGSGNTIYF.

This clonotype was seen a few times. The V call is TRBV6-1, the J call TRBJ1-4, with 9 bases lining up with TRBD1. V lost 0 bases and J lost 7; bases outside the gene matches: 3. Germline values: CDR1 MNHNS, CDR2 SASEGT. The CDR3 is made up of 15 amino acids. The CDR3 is CASSEATGGLEKLFF. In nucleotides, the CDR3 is TGTGCCAGCAGTGAAGCGACAGGGGGTCTTGAAAAACTGTTTTTT.

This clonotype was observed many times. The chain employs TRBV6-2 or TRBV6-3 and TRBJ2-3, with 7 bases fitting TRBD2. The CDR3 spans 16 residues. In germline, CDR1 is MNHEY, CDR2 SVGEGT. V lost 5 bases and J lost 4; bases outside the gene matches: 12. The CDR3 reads CASSPLGRRESDTQYF. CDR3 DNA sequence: TGTGCCAGCAGTCCGCTAGGTCGGCGGGAGTCAGATACGCAGTATTTT.

In nucleotides, the CDR3 is TGCAGCGTTGAAATGCTAGCGGGAGATTTGGTTAATGAGCAGTTCTTC. This translates into CSVEMLAGDLVNEQFF. The chain combines TRBV29-1 with TRBJ2-1, with 10 bases fitting TRBD2. The junction had 11 bases not matched to a gene; V was cut back by 2 bases and J by 7 bases. The CDR3 is made up of 16 amino acids. Germline loops: CDR1 SQVTM, CDR2 ANQGSEA.